The present TCR beta chain was sequenced within a study of OX40 agonist ivuxolimab in advanced cancers. Looking at the study overall: The patients got ivuxolimab, which is an agonistic anti-OX40 (CD134) antibody. At doses from 0.01 to 10 mg/kg, patients were given intravenous ivuxolimab every 2 weeks. Study conclusions and caveats: More expanded clones were found, on average, in CD8+ than in CD4+ T cells.

Germline V gene data show CDR1 as LNHDA and CDR2 as SQIVND (reference sequence). Trimming cost V 1 base and J 9 bases; bases outside gene matches: 5. The CDR3 runs to 15 residues. Notes on this clone: Its specificity is unknown.

The timepoints at which blood was sampled were baseline, cycle 4 day 1, and cycle 7 day 1. Sequenced by immunoSEQ multiplex PCR; TCRdb stores in-frame clones only, minus some. Among around 74,000 clones listed, approximately 92% were seen once. The TCR sequence derives from an adult with an advanced solid tumor such as melanoma, head and neck, liver or kidney cancer. The V gene is TRBV19, the J gene TRBJ2-1, with 11 bases matching TRBD2. Sequenced material: CD4+ or CD8+ T cells sorted from blood, taken in a trial of the OX40 agonist ivuxolimab. The CDR3 here is CASSIVAGGPGEQFF. The CDR3 DNA reads TGTGCCAGTAGTATAGTAGCGGGAGGGCCGGGTGAGCAGTTCTTC. Complete variable domain (other parts from reference TRBV19 and TRBJ2-1): DGGITQSPKYLFRKEGQNVTLSCEQNLNHDAMYWYRQDPGQGLRLIYYSQIVNDFQKGDIAEGYSVSREKKESFPLTVTSAQKNPTAFYLCASSIVAGGPGEQFFGPGTRLTVL.